The 22 T cell receptor beta chains below come from one sample, sequenced in a study of control samples from healthy donors and cancer patients. Sequencing used immunoSEQ multiplex PCR; TCRdb keeps in-frame clones, though not all of them. The data contain more than 100,000 clones, under 95% of them seen just once; the ten biggest clones take up approximately 9%. The material sequenced was blood. These receptors all stem from a man aged 18-30 years in good health.

V usage is TRBV3-1 (or the pseudogene TRBV3-2) and J usage is TRBJ1-1, with a possible D match to TRBD1 (5 bases). Per germline, CDR1 LGHDT and CDR2 YNNKEL (reference sequence). Trimming left V 4 bases short and J 4 bases short, with 16 bases between. This CDR3 is built from 15 residues. CDR3: CASSLTTFRGTEAFF. The CDR3 DNA is TGTGCCAGCAGCCTAACGACCTTTAGGGGCACTGAAGCTTTCTTT.

The rearrangement joins TRBV9 to TRBJ2-2; perhaps TRBD1 as D (5 bases). Germline CDR1 is SGDLS and CDR2 is YYNGEE. This CDR3 has 13 amino acids. Trimming removed 1 base at V and 6 bases at J, with 7 bases between. The CDR3 is CASSVQGAGELFF. The CDR3 nucleotides read TGTGCCAGCAGCGTACAGGGCGCCGGGGAGCTGTTTTTT.

This sequence joins TRBV27 and TRBJ1-5; TRBD1 aligns across 7 bases. V dropped 6 bases and J dropped 5; count of bases not matched to a gene: 7. Germline loops: CDR1 MNHEY, CDR2 SMNVEV (reference sequence). This CDR3 contains 14 residues. In nucleotides, the CDR3 is TGTGCCAGCAGGAAAGGGGGCGCGGATCAGCCCCAGCATTTT. Its translation: CASRKGGADQPQHF.

The chain recombines TRBV5-4 with TRBJ1-2; the D gene is possibly TRBD1 (6 bases). V lost 3 bases, J lost 8 bases, and 17 bases lay in between. From germline, CDR1 is SGHNT and CDR2 YYREEE (reference sequence). The CDR3 contains 14 residues. CDR3 residues: CASSSLRGGRGYTF. The CDR3 nucleotides are TGTGCCAGCAGCTCTCTCCGCGGGGGCAGAGGCTACACCTTC.

This chain links TRBV7-2 with TRBJ2-3; D is possibly TRBD2 (6 bases). CDR3 length: 16 amino acids. V lost 5 bases and J 2 bases, leaving 17 bases between the germline ends. The V gene's germline CDR1 is SGHTA and CDR2 FQGNSA. The CDR3 region is CASSPLAGSFTDTQYF. The CDR3 DNA reads TGTGCCAGCAGCCCCTTGGCGGGGAGCTTCACAGATACGCAGTATTTT.

V usage is TRBV10-3 and J usage is TRBJ2-3, with D possibly being TRBD1 or TRBD2 (6 bases each). In germline, CDR1 is ENHRY, CDR2 SYGVKD. This CDR3 has 16 amino acids. With 0 bases removed from V and 3 bases from J, the gap between germline ends came to 13 bases. The CDR3 DNA follows: TGTGCCATCAGTGAGTCAGGGGGGTTGGGTACAGATACGCAGTATTTT. Translation: CAISESGGLGTDTQYF.

This chain links TRBV25-1 with TRBJ1-4; D gene uncertain. V dropped 2 bases and J dropped 5 bases, with 12 bases sitting between them. Per germline, CDR1 MGHDK and CDR2 SYGVNS. The CDR3 runs to 15 residues. For the CDR3, the DNA is TGTGCCAGCAGTGAACCCCATGGGCGGAATGAAAAACTGTTTTTT. Amino acids: CASSEPHGRNEKLFF.

The chain is built from TRBV7-9 and TRBJ2-1; 12 bases are a match to TRBD2. The germline V gene has CDR1 SEHNR and CDR2 FQNEAQ (reference sequence). The CDR3 extends over 17 amino acids. J gave up 3 bases and V 3 bases, and 6 bases lay outside the gene matches. In DNA form, the CDR3 reads TGTGCCAGCAGCTTGTGGACTAGCGGGGATTTCTACAATGAGCAGTTCTTC. This translates into CASSLWTSGDFYNEQFF.

The chain combines TRBV29-1 with TRBJ1-2; no clear D gene. V lost 5 bases and J 5 bases, leaving 15 bases between the germline ends. The CDR3 extends over 13 amino acids. Germline V gene sequence: CDR1 SQVTM, CDR2 ANQGSEA. The CDR3 loop reads CSVLSRIPYGYTF. In nucleotides, the CDR3 is TGCAGCGTTCTTTCGAGGATTCCTTATGGCTACACCTTC. The whole variable domain, remainder taken from reference TRBV29-1 and TRBJ1-2, is SAVISQKPSRDICQRGTSLTIQCQVDSQVTMMFWYRQQPGQSLTLIATANQGSEATYESGFVIDKFPISRPNLTFSTLTVSNMSPEDSSIYLCSVLSRIPYGYTFGSGTRLTVV.

The chain links TRBV10-2 to TRBJ1-5, with D hard to call. V lost 0 bases, J lost 4 bases, and 10 bases lay in between. CDR1 is WSHSY, CDR2 SAAADI, per germline. There are 15 residues in the CDR3. DNA for the CDR3: TGCGCCAGCAGTGAGTCAGGCACGGCAAATCAGCCCCAGCATTTT. This encodes CASSESGTANQPQHF.

V is TRBV29-1 and J is TRBJ1-2; a possible D gene is TRBD1 (6 bases). This CDR3 is built from 12 residues. V lost 3 bases and J 6 bases, leaving 11 bases between the germline ends. Germline CDR1 and CDR2: SQVTM and ANQGSEA. The CDR3 loop is CSVEGAEDGYTF. CDR3 nucleotides: TGCAGCGTTGAGGGGGCTGAGGATGGCTACACCTTC.

The rearrangement links TRBV6-5 to TRBJ1-2; D call uncertain. Trimming shortened V by 3 bases and J by 4 bases, and 18 bases separated the two germline ends. The CDR3 is made up of 16 amino acids. Germline CDR1 and CDR2: MNHEY and SVGAGI. The CDR3 loop is CASSYKQRLGFYGYTF. CDR3 bases: TGTGCCAGCAGTTATAAACAACGACTTGGGTTCTATGGCTACACCTTC.

The chain is built from TRBV5-4 and TRBJ1-4, with D possibly TRBD1 on 6 matching bases. The V gene's germline CDR1 is SGHNT and CDR2 YYREEE (reference sequence). With 5 bases removed from V and 0 bases from J, the gap between germline ends came to 17 bases. The CDR3 has 17 residues. The CDR3, as DNA: TGTGCCAGCAGTTTCGGGGGGCCAGGCTCAACTAATGAAAAACTGTTTTTT. Amino acids: CASSFGGPGSTNEKLFF. Looking up the rest from reference TRBV5-4 and TRBJ1-4 gives the full variable domain: ETGVTQSPTHLIKTRGQQVTLRCSSQSGHNTVSWYQQALGQGPQFIFQYYREEENGRGNFPPRFSGLQFPNYSSELNVNALELDDSALYLCASSFGGPGSTNEKLFFGSGTQLSVL.

This clone showed up just a few times. This sequence joins TRBV5-1 and TRBJ1-3, with unresolved D. This CDR3 is 14 amino acids long. Trimming pared 0 bases from V and 4 bases from J, leaving 8 bases between. Germline CDR1 is SGHRS and CDR2 is YFSETQ. The CDR3 DNA is TGCGCCAGCAGCTTGGCTGGAACAGGAAACACCATATATTTT. As protein: CASSLAGTGNTIYF. Combining the CDR3 with reference TRBV5-1 and TRBJ1-3 gives the whole variable domain KAGVTQTPRYLIKTRGQQVTLSCSPISGHRSVSWYQQTPGQGLQFLFEYFSETQRNKGNFPGRFSGRQFSNSRSEMNVSTLELGDSALYLCASSLAGTGNTIYFGEGSWLTVV.

V gene TRBV6-6 combines with J gene TRBJ2-2, with 9 bases aligning to TRBD2. The V and J ends lost 3 bases and 5 bases, in that order; junction bases with no gene match: 4. There are 15 residues in the CDR3. Per the germline V gene, CDR1 is MNHNY and CDR2 is SVGAGI (reference sequence). The CDR3 loop reads CASSYASGGTGELFF. As DNA, the CDR3 is TGTGCCAGCAGTTATGCCAGCGGGGGGACCGGGGAGCTGTTTTTT.

This sequence joins TRBV19 and TRBJ1-5, with 10 bases identical to TRBD1. There are 15 residues in the CDR3. Per germline, CDR1 LNHDA and CDR2 SQIVND (reference sequence). V lost 5 bases to trimming and J lost 5 bases; unmatched junction nucleotides: 6. The CDR3 is CASSPRDRGHQPQHF. The CDR3, as DNA: TGTGCCAGTAGTCCTCGAGACAGGGGGCATCAGCCCCAGCATTTT.

This chain joins TRBV13 and TRBJ2-2, with D hard to call. Trimming pared 0 bases from V and 6 bases from J, leaving 5 bases between. The CDR3 loop spans 13 amino acids. Looked up from germline, CDR1 is PRHDT and CDR2 is FYEKMQ (reference sequence). The CDR3 sequence is CASSLGAAGELFF. The CDR3 nucleotides read TGTGCCAGCAGCTTAGGGGCTGCCGGGGAGCTGTTTTTT.

This clone was found a few times. The chain employs TRBV30 and TRBJ1-1; the D gene is possibly TRBD1 (5 bases). CDR3 length: 15 amino acids. Deletions cut 2 bases from V and 1 base from J, with 14 bases between. Germline CDR1 reads GTSNPN; CDR2 reads SVGIG (reference sequence). For the CDR3, the DNA is TGTGCCTGGAGTCCCCGCGAGGGGCGGAACACTGAAGCTTTCTTT. Its translation: CAWSPREGRNTEAFF.

The V call is TRBV19, the J call TRBJ1-2; D may be TRBD1 (6 bases). Trimming cost V 6 bases and J 8 bases, with 16 bases left between them. There are 13 residues in the CDR3. Germline V CDR1 and CDR2: LNHDA, SQIVND (reference sequence). CDR3 amino acids: CASRPRQVEGYTF. In DNA form, the CDR3 reads TGTGCCAGTAGACCCCGACAGGTGGAGGGCTACACCTTC.

The chain employs TRBV12-3 or TRBV12-4 and TRBJ2-1, with 8 bases identical to TRBD1. This CDR3 comprises 13 residues. Trimming removed 6 bases from V and 8 bases from J; junction bases left unmatched: 6. CDR3 nucleotide sequence: TGTGCCAGCAGCCGACAGGGGAGGTATGAGCAGTTCTTC. As protein: CASSRQGRYEQFF.

The chain couples TRBV5-1 to TRBJ2-7; perhaps D is TRBD1 or TRBD2 (6 bases each). Germline CDR1 is SGHRS and CDR2 is YFSETQ. The germline V and J ends were trimmed by 0 bases and 5 bases, with 12 bases remaining between them. This CDR3 region has 14 residues. CDR3 coding DNA: TGCGCCAGCAGCTTGGTGGGCGGGGACAACGAGCAGTACTTC. Amino acids: CASSLVGGDNEQYF.

The rearrangement links TRBV23-1 to TRBJ1-2; TRBD1 matches at 7 bases. TRBV23-1 is treated as an ORF (open reading frame) with a function not yet certain. V lost 0 bases and J lost 8; bases outside the gene matches: 12. The CDR3 spans 16 residues. The CDR3 region is CASSQSSDRPSKGYTF. In DNA, the CDR3 is TGCGCCAGCAGTCAATCGTCGGACAGGCCCTCGAAGGGCTACACCTTC.